This is a list of T cell receptor beta chains from one sample in a study of identical twins. TCRdb reprocessed the 5' RACE reads via MiXCR and lists one record per CDR3 protein. This table has some 500,000 distinct CDR3 sequences, less than 25% appearing once. The sample also formed part of further work on T cells expressing NK-cell markers.

What was sequenced was CD4+ T cells sorted from blood. These receptor sequences come from a woman aged 18-29 years in good health. CDR3s include the opening cysteine and the closing phenylalanine or tryptophan. D genes are given only for firm matches. Clone size is not always given. Where it is, it says once, few, many or a class for expanded clones.

TRBD1,TRBJ1-2,TRBV7-8,few,TGTGCCAGCAGCTTATTGAATCGGGACAGTAACTATGGCTACACCTTC,CASSLLNRDSNYGYTF
NA,TRBJ1-6,TRBV20-1,few,TGCAGTGCTAGAGATTTCAAGGTGCTCGATTCACCCCTCCACTTT,CSARDFKVLDSPLHF
NA,TRBJ1-2,TRBV9,NA,TGTGCCAGCAGCGTAGTGAGGGATTCTTACTATGGCTACACCTTC,CASSVVRDSYYGYTF
NA,TRBJ2-3,TRBV7-2,few,TGTGCCAGCAGCCCGGGCGGACGCACAGATACGCAGTATTTT,CASSPGGRTDTQYF
NA,TRBJ2-6,TRBV20-1,few,TGCAGTGCTAGAGGCACCGCTGGGGCCAACGTCCTGACTTTC,CSARGTAGANVLTF
NA,TRBJ1-2,TRBV7-9,NA,TGTGCCAGCAGCCCCGGCGGGACATACAAAATGAACTATGGCTACACCTTC,CASSPGGTYKMNYGYTF
NA,TRBJ2-7,TRBV20-1,NA,TGCAGTGCTATAGATGGAGGGTACGAGCAGTACTTC,CSAIDGGYEQYF
NA,TRBJ1-1,TRBV18,NA,TGTGCCAGCTCCTCCGCAAGTGAAGCTTTCTTT,CASSSASEAFF
NA,TRBJ1-1,TRBV27,NA,TGTGCCAGCAGTTTTCCCGGCTCTGAAGCTTTCTTT,CASSFPGSEAFF
TRBD2,TRBJ2-7,TRBV7-2,NA,TGTGCCAGCAGCTTAGTCTCCTCGGCGGGAGGGCCCTACGAGCAGTACTTC,CASSLVSSAGGPYEQYF
NA,TRBJ2-5,TRBV7-2,NA,TGTGCCAGCAGCTTCGGTACCGAGCGGGAGACCCAGTACTTC,CASSFGTERETQYF
TRBD1,TRBJ2-7,TRBV5-1,many,TGCGCCAGTGCCGGGACAGGGCCCTACGAGCAGTACTTC,CASAGTGPYEQYF
NA,TRBJ1-4,TRBV20-1,few,TGCAGTGCTCCAGAAGGAAGAGCCGGAAAACTGTTTTTT,CSAPEGRAGKLFF
NA,TRBJ2-1,TRBV19,NA,TGTGCCAGTAGTAATTGGAGGCGTGAGCAGTTCTTC,CASSNWRREQFF
NA,TRBJ1-2,TRBV3-1,few,TGTGCCAGCAGCCAAGAACGCCTTGGCTACACCTTC,CASSQERLGYTF
NA,TRBJ1-1,TRBV5-6,NA,TGTGCCAGCAGCTTGGTCACAGTCACTGAAGCTTTCTTT,CASSLVTVTEAFF
TRBD2,TRBJ2-1,TRBV7-3,NA,TGTGCCAGCAGCTGGGCTAGCGGGGTCGGGGATGAGCAGTTCTTC,CASSWASGVGDEQFF
NA,TRBJ1-1,TRBV9,NA,TGTGCCGTGCAGGAAAGAATGAACACTGAAGCTTTCTTT,CAVQERMNTEAFF
NA,TRBJ2-7,TRBV20-1,NA,TGCAGTGCTAGAGATGTGCGTCATACCTACGAGCAGTACTTC,CSARDVRHTYEQYF
NA,TRBJ2-7,TRBV20-1,NA,TGCAGTGCTAGAGAACGATCAAACCCCTACGAGCAGTACTTC,CSARERSNPYEQYF
NA,TRBJ1-5,TRBV6-1,NA,TGTGCCAGCAGTCAAGACGGCAATCAGCCCCAGCATTTT,CASSQDGNQPQHF
NA,TRBJ2-1,TRBV6-5,few,TGTGCCAGCAGTTACTCGTCAGTCTCCTACAATGAGCAGTTCTTC,CASSYSSVSYNEQFF
NA,TRBJ2-7,TRBV20-1,NA,TGCAGTGCTAGAGATCGGAGAGAAAATGTCGAGCAGTACTTC,CSARDRRENVEQYF
TRBD2,TRBJ2-1,TRBV20-1,few,TGCAGTGCTAGACCTGGGACTAGCGGGCAGGGGAATGAGCAGTTCTTC,CSARPGTSGQGNEQFF
TRBD2,TRBJ2-3,TRBV6-1,few,TGTGCCAGCAGAGACCCCGGGCGGGAGTTCACAGATACGCAGTATTTT,CASRDPGREFTDTQYF
TRBD2,TRBJ2-3,TRBV20-1,NA,TGCAGTGCTAGAGGAAAGAGCGGGGGCACAGATACGCAGTATTTT,CSARGKSGGTDTQYF
TRBD1,TRBJ1-1,TRBV5-4,NA,TGTGCCAGCAGCTTACAGGGGGCTGGAGCTTTCTTT,CASSLQGAGAFF
TRBD1,TRBJ1-1,TRBV12-5,NA,TGTGCTAGTGCCAAGGGACAGCCCGGTGTCCCTGAAGCTTTCTTT,CASAKGQPGVPEAFF
NA,TRBJ1-1,TRBV12-3/TRBV12-4,few,TGTGCCAGCAGTTTAGAACGCGTGGAGGCTTTCTTT,CASSLERVEAFF
TRBD1,TRBJ2-5,TRBV11-2,few,TGTGCCAGCAGCCGAGACTCGAACAGGGGGTGGGTGAAGGAGACCCAGTACTTC,CASSRDSNRGWVKETQYF
TRBD2,TRBJ2-5,TRBV10-3,NA,TGTGCCATCAGTGAACCTGGACTAGCGGGGGGTGAGACCCAGTACTTC,CAISEPGLAGGETQYF
NA,TRBJ2-5,TRBV5-1,many,TGCGCCAGCAGCCGGGGACTTCAAGAGACCCAGTACTTC,CASSRGLQETQYF
TRBD1,TRBJ1-5,TRBV6-1,many,TGTGCCAGCAGCCCCGGGACAGGGAATCAGCCCCAGCATTTT,CASSPGTGNQPQHF
NA,TRBJ2-3,TRBV20-1,NA,TGCAGTGCAAGACTGGGGGCGGCCACAGATACGCAGTATTTT,CSARLGAATDTQYF
TRBD2,TRBJ2-1,TRBV20-1,few,TGCAGTGCTAACCCGATTCTAGCGGACCTACTAGGGGATGAGCAGTTCTTC,CSANPILADLLGDEQFF
TRBD2,TRBJ2-7,TRBV5-1,NA,TGCGCCAGCAGCTTGGGGGCCGGGACTAGGGGCCACGAGCAGTACTTC,CASSLGAGTRGHEQYF
TRBD1,TRBJ2-3,TRBV6-1,many,TGTGCCAGCACCCGGGACAGGGGGACAGATACGCAGTATTTT,CASTRDRGTDTQYF
TRBD2,TRBJ2-1,TRBV7-2,few,TGTGCCAGCAGCCACGGGGGGGGATCCTACAATGAGCAGTTCTTC,CASSHGGGSYNEQFF
NA,TRBJ2-3,TRBV29-1,NA,TGCAGCGTTGAAGATCTGGGGCAGGGTCGAAGTACGCAGTATTTT,CSVEDLGQGRSTQYF
TRBD2,TRBJ2-1,TRBV20-1,few,TGCAGTGCTAGAGATGCCCAGCGGGAAGGCAATGAGCAGTTCTTC,CSARDAQREGNEQFF
NA,TRBJ1-1,TRBV10-2,NA,TGCGCCAGCAGTGGATACAGGGACACTGAAGCTTTCTTT,CASSGYRDTEAFF
NA,TRBJ2-1,TRBV12-3/TRBV12-4,NA,TGTGCCAGCAGCGATTCCGGGACCACGAATGAGCAGTTCTTC,CASSDSGTTNEQFF
TRBD1,TRBJ2-6,TRBV6-1,few,TGTGCCAGCAGGGCGACAGGGGTACAACTCTCTGGGGCCAACGTCCTGACTTTC,CASRATGVQLSGANVLTF
TRBD2,TRBJ2-7,TRBV3-1,NA,TGTGCCAGCAGTCTCATGGGACTAGCAGGCTACGAGCAGTACTTC,CASSLMGLAGYEQYF
NA,TRBJ2-5,TRBV5-6,few,TGTGCCAGCAGCTCGGAACCGGTCTCGGAGACCCAGTACTTC,CASSSEPVSETQYF
NA,TRBJ2-7,TRBV12-3/TRBV12-4,NA,TGTGCCAGCAGTGCGACTAGTGGGGCAGGCGAGCAGTACTTC,CASSATSGAGEQYF
NA,TRBJ1-6,TRBV20-1,few,TGCAGTGCTAGTTTTGCGGGCCCCCTAGGAGGCAATTCACCCCTCCACTTT,CSASFAGPLGGNSPLHF
NA,TRBJ2-7,TRBV5-6,few,TGTGCCAGCGGCTCATTAGGATACGAGCAGTACTTC,CASGSLGYEQYF
NA,TRBJ1-5,TRBV12-3/TRBV12-4,many,TGTGCCAGCAGCTTAACGGGACATCGGTCTCCCCAGCATTTT,CASSLTGHRSPQHF
NA,TRBJ2-6,TRBV9,NA,TGTGCCAGCAGCGTAGCCTGGCGGGGTTCGACGGTTACGGGGGCCAACGTCCTGACTTTC,CASSVAWRGSTVTGANVLTF
NA,TRBJ2-1,TRBV9,NA,TGTGCCAGCAGCGTAGCTGGCTGGGCGGGTTCCTACAATGAGCAGTTCTTC,CASSVAGWAGSYNEQFF
NA,TRBJ2-5,TRBV12-3/TRBV12-4,NA,TGTGCCAGCAGTTTACGGAGTCCAAGGGAGACCCAGTACTTC,CASSLRSPRETQYF
NA,TRBJ2-1,TRBV12-3/TRBV12-4,NA,TGTGCCAGCAGGCAACTGGGGAATGAGCAGTTCTTC,CASRQLGNEQFF
NA,TRBJ1-1,TRBV5-1,NA,TGCGCCAGCAACCCGACAGTTATGAACACTGAAGCTTTCTTT,CASNPTVMNTEAFF